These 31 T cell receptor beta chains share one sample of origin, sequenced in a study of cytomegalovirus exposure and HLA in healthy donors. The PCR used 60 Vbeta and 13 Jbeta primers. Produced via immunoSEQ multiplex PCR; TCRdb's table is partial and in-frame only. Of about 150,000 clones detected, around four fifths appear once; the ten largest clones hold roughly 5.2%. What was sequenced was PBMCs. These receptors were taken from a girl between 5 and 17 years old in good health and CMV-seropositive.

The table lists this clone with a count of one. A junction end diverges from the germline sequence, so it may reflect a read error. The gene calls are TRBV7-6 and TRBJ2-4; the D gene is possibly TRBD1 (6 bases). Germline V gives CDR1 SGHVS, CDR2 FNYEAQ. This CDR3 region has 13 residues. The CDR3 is CASSHRTENSQYF. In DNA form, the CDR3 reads TGTGCCAGCAGCCATCGGACAGAAAACAGTCAGTACTTC.

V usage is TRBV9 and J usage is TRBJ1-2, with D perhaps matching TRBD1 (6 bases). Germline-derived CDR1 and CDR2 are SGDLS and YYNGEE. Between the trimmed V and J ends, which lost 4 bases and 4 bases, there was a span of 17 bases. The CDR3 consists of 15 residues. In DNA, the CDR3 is TGTGCCAGCAGCCCCTACCCGGGACAAGCCTATGGCTACACCTTC. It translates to CASSPYPGQAYGYTF.

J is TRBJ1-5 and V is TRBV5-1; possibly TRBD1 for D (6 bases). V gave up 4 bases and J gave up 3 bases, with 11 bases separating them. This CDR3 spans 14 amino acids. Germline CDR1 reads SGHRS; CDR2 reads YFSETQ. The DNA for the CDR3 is TGCGCCAGCAGCACCGGACAGTTCAATCAGCCCCAGCATTTT. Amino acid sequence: CASSTGQFNQPQHF.

CDR3 in amino acids: CAWSFRPAGGHNEQFF. In DNA form, the CDR3 reads TGTGCCTGGAGTTTTCGCCCGGCGGGGGGGCACAATGAGCAGTTCTTC. The chain joins TRBV30 to TRBJ2-1; 9 positions match TRBD2. Trimming removed 2 bases from V and 5 bases from J; junction bases left unmatched: 10. The CDR3 has 16 amino acids. Germline loops: CDR1 GTSNPN, CDR2 SVGIG (reference sequence).

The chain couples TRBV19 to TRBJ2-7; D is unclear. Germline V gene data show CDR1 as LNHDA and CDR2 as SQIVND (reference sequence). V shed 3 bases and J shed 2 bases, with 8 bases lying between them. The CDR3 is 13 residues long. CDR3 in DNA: TGTGCCAGTAGTATTGCGCGGACCTACGAGCAGTACTTC. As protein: CASSIARTYEQYF. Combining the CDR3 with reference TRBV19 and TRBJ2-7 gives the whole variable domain DGGITQSPKYLFRKEGQNVTLSCEQNLNHDAMYWYRQDPGQGLRLIYYSQIVNDFQKGDIAEGYSVSREKKESFPLTVTSAQKNPTAFYLCASSIARTYEQYFGPGTRLTVT.

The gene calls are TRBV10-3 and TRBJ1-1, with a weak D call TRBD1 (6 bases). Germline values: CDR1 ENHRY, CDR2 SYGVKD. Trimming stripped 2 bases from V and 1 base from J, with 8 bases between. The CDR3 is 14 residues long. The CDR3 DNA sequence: TGTGCCATCAGTGAGGGGACACCGAACACTGAAGCTTTCTTT. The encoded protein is CAISEGTPNTEAFF.

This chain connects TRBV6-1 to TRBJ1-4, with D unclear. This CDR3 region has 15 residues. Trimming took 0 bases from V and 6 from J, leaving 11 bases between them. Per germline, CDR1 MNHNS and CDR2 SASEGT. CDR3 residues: CASSEAPGVDEKLFF. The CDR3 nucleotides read TGTGCCAGCAGTGAAGCCCCGGGTGTGGATGAAAAACTGTTTTTT.

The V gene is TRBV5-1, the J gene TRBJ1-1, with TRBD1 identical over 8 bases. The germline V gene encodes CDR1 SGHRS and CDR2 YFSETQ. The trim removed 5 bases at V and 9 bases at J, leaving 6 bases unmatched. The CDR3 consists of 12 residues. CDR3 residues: CASREGDRKAFF. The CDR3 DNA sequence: TGCGCCAGCAGGGAGGGGGACAGGAAAGCTTTCTTT.

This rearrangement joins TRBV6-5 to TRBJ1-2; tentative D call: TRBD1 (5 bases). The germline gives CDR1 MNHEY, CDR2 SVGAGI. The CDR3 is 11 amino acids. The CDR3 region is CASAGVDGYTF. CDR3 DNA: TGTGCTTCGGCGGGGGTCGATGGCTACACCTTC.

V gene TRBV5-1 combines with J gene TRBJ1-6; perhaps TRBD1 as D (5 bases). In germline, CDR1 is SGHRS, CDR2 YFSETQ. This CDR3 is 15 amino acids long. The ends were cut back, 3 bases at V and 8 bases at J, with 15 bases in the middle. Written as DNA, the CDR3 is TGCGCCAGCAGCTCGGGGCAGGGAGGCCATTCACCCCTCCACTTT. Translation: CASSSGQGGHSPLHF.

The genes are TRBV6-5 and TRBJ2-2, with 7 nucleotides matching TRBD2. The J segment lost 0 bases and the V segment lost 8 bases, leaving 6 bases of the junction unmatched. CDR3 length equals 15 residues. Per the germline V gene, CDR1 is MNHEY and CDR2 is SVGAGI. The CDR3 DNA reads TGTGCCAGCGGAAGGCGGGGGACGAACACCGGGGAGCTGTTTTTT. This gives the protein CASGRRGTNTGELFF.

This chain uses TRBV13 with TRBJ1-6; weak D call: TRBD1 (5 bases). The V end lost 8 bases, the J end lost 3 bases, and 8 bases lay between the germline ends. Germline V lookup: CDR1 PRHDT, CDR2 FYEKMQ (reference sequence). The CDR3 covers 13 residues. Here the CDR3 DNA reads TGTGCCAGCGGCGACAGCTATAATTCACCCCTCCACTTT. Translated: CASGDSYNSPLHF.

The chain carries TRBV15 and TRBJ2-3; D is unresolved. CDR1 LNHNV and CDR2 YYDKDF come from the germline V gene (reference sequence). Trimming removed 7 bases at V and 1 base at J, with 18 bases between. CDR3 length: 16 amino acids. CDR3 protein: CATTQNDKTGTDTQYF. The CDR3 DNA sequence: TGTGCCACCACCCAAAATGACAAAACGGGCACAGATACGCAGTATTTT.

CDR3 DNA sequence: TGTGCCAGCAGCCCCCTGACAGGGGTGAACACTGAAGCTTTCTTT. Translation gives CASSPLTGVNTEAFF. This chain links TRBV5-6 with TRBJ1-1; 8 bases align to TRBD1. V gave up 4 bases and J gave up 0 bases; unmatched junction bases: 5. CDR3 length: 15 residues. Germline V CDR1 and CDR2: SGHDT, YYEEEE.

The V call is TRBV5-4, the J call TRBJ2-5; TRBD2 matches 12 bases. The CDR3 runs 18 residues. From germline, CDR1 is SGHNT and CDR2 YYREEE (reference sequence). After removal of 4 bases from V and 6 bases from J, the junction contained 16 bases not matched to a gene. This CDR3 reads CASSTEGLAGGPGKTQYF. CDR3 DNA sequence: TGTGCCAGCAGCACCGAGGGGCTAGCGGGGGGGCCGGGGAAGACCCAGTACTTC.

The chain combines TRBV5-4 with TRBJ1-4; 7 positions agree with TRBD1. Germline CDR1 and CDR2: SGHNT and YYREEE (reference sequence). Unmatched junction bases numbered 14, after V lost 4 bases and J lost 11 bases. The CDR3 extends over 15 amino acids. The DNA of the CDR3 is TGTGCCAGCAGCCTGGGGGACAGAGGTGTCCGGAAACTGTTTTTT. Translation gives CASSLGDRGVRKLFF.

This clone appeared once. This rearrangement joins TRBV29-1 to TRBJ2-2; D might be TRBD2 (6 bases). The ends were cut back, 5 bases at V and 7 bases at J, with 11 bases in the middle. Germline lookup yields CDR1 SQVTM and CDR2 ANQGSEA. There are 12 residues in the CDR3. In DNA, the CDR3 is TGCAGCGTTAAGGCGGAGGGCGGGGAGCTGTTTTTT. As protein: CSVKAEGGELFF.

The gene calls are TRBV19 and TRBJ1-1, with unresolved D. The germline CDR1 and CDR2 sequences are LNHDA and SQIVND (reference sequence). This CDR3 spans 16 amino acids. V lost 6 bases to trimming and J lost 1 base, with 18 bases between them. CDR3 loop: CASSNDRGLGNTEAFF. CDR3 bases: TGTGCCAGTAGCAACGATCGAGGGTTGGGGAACACTGAAGCTTTCTTT.

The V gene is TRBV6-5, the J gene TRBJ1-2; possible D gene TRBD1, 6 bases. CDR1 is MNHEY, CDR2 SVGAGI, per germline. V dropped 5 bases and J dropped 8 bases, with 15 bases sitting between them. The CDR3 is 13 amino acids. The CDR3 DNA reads TGTGCCAGCAGTCCACCTCAGGGGTACGGCTACACCTTC. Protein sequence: CASSPPQGYGYTF.

Written as DNA, the CDR3 is TGTGCCAGCAGTTTTGGACAGCTAAGCTCTGGAAACACCATATATTTT. Encoded protein: CASSFGQLSSGNTIYF. The chain has TRBV6-5 and TRBJ1-3, with D possibly TRBD1 on 6 matching bases. Between the trimmed V and J ends, which lost 4 bases and 0 bases, there was a span of 13 bases. This CDR3 has 16 amino acids. Germline CDR1 and CDR2: MNHEY and SVGAGI.

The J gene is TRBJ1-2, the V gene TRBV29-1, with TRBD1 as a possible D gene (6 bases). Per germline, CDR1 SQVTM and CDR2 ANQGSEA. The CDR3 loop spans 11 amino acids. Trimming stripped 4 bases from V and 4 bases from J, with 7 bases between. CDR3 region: CSVARGYGYTF. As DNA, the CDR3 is TGCAGCGTTGCCAGGGGCTATGGCTACACCTTC. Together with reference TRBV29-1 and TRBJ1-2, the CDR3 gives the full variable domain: SAVISQKPSRDICQRGTSLTIQCQVDSQVTMMFWYRQQPGQSLTLIATANQGSEATYESGFVIDKFPISRPNLTFSTLTVSNMSPEDSSIYLCSVARGYGYTFGSGTRLTVV.

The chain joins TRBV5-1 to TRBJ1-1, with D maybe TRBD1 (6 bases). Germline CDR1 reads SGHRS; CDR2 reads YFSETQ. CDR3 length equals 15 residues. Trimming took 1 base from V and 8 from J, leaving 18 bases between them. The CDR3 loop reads CASSLSGTTGAEAFF. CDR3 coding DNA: TGCGCCAGCAGCTTGTCCGGGACGACAGGAGCGGAAGCTTTCTTT.

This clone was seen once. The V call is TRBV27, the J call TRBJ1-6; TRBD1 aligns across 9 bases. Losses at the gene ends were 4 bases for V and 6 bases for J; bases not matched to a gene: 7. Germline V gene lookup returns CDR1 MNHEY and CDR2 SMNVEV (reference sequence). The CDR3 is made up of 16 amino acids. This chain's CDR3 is CASSSPATGGNSPLHF. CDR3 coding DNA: TGTGCCAGCAGTTCCCCGGCGACAGGGGGTAATTCACCCCTCCACTTT.

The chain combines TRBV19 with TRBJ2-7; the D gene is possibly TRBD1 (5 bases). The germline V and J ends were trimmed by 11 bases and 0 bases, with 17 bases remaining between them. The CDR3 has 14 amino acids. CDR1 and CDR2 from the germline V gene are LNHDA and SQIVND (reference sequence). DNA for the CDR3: TGTGCCTCCTGGCAGGGATCGGGCTCCTACGAGCAGTACTTC. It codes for CASWQGSGSYEQYF.

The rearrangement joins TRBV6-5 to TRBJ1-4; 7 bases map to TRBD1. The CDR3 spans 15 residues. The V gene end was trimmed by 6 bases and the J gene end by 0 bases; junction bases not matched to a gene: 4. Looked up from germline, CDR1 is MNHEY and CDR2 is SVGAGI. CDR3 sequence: CASRPDRATNEKLFF. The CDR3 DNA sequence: TGTGCCAGCAGACCCGACAGGGCAACTAATGAAAAACTGTTTTTT.

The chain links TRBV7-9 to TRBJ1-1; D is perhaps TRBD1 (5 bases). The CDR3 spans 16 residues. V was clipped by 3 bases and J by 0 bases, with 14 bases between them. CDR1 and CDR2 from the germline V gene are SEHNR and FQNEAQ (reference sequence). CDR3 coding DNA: TGTGCCAGCAGCTTCCCGACAGCTGCCCTGAACACTGAAGCTTTCTTT. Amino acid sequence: CASSFPTAALNTEAFF. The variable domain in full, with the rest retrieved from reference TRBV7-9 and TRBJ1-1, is DTGVSQNPRHKITKRGQNVTFRCDPISEHNRLYWYRQTLGQGPEFLTYFQNEAQLEKSRLLSDRFSAERPKGSFSTLEIQRTEQGDSAMYLCASSFPTAALNTEAFFGQGTRLTVV.

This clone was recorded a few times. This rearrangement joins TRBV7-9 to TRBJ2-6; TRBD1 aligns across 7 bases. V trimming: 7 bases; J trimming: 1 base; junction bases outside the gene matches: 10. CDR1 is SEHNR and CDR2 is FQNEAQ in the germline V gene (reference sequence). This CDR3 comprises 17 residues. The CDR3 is CASTEGDSFSGANVLTF. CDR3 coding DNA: TGTGCCAGCACCGAGGGGGACAGCTTTTCTGGGGCCAACGTCCTGACTTTC.

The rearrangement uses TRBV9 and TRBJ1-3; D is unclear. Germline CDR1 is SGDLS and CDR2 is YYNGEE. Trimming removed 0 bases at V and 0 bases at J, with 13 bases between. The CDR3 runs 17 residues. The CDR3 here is CASSVGGQKGSGNTIYF. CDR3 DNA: TGTGCCAGCAGCGTAGGCGGGCAGAAAGGCTCTGGAAACACCATATATTTT.

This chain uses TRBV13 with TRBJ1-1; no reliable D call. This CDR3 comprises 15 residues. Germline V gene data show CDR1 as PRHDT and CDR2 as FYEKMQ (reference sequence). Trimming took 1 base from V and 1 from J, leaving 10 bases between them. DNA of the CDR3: TGTGCCAGCAGCTTAGAGTCTCGACAGAACACTGAAGCTTTCTTT. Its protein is CASSLESRQNTEAFF.

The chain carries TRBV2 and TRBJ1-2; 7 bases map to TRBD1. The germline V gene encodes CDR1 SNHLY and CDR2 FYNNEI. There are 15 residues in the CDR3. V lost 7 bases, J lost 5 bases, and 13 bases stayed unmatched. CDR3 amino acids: CASTQTGSYFYGYTF. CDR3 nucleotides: TGTGCCAGCACCCAGACAGGGAGCTATTTTTATGGCTACACCTTC.

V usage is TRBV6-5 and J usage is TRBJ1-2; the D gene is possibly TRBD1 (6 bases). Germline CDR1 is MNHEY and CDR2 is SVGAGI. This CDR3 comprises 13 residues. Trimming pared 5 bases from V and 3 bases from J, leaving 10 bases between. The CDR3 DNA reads TGTGCCAGCAGTGGAGGACAGTACTATGGCTACACCTTC. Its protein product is CASSGGQYYGYTF.